A single sample is the source of the 18 T cell receptor beta chains below, sequenced in a study of OX40 agonist ivuxolimab in advanced cancers. Clones were read by immunoSEQ multiplex PCR, and TCRdb kept only the in-frame ones, dropping some. The profile shows roughly 89,000 clones, around 90% of them singletons. The input for sequencing was CD4+ or CD8+ T cells sorted from blood, taken in a trial of the OX40 agonist ivuxolimab. The origin of the receptors is an adult with an advanced solid tumor such as melanoma, head and neck, liver or kidney cancer.

The chain employs TRBV7-3 and TRBJ2-3; 10 positions agree with TRBD2. The CDR3 extends over 14 amino acids. V lost 8 bases to trimming and J lost 5 bases; unmatched junction nucleotides: 7. Germline CDR1 reads SGHTA; CDR2 reads FQGTGA. The CDR3 DNA is TGTGCCAGCTCCAGCGGGAGGGCCGGAGATACGCAGTATTTT. This codes for CASSSGRAGDTQYF.

The chain joins TRBV30 to TRBJ2-3, with 13 bases that match TRBD2. The V gene's germline CDR1 is GTSNPN and CDR2 SVGIG (reference sequence). The CDR3 covers 15 residues. The junction had 6 bases not matched to a gene; V was cut back by 4 bases and J by 5 bases. The CDR3 sequence is CAWTGLAGVGDTQYF. In DNA form, the CDR3 reads TGTGCCTGGACCGGACTAGCGGGAGTAGGAGATACGCAGTATTTT.

The chain has TRBV7-9 and TRBJ2-7, with a tentative D call TRBD2 (5 bases). The V end was cut by 7 bases, the J end by 4 bases, with 11 bases between. The length of the CDR3 is 12 residues. Germline-derived CDR1 and CDR2 are SEHNR and FQNEAQ (reference sequence). The CDR3 spells CASTRSGYEQYF. CDR3 coding DNA: TGTGCCAGCACCAGATCGGGGTACGAGCAGTACTTC. Based on the CDR3 plus reference TRBV7-9 and TRBJ2-7, the full variable domain is DTGVSQNPRHKITKRGQNVTFRCDPISEHNRLYWYRQTLGQGPEFLTYFQNEAQLEKSRLLSDRFSAERPKGSFSTLEIQRTEQGDSAMYLCASTRSGYEQYFGPGTRLTVT.

V and J are TRBV10-2 and TRBJ2-1, with 11 bases identical to TRBD2. The CDR3 is 15 amino acids. The V gene's germline CDR1 is WSHSY and CDR2 SAAADI. V trimming: 3 bases; J trimming: 7 bases; junction bases outside the gene matches: 5. In DNA form, the CDR3 reads TGCGCCAGCAGTGAACTAGCGGGAGAGGGAAATGAGCAGTTCTTC. Translation gives CASSELAGEGNEQFF.

This chain joins TRBV27 and TRBJ2-1; D gene unclear. The length of the CDR3 is 16 residues. Trimming left V 5 bases short and J 8 bases short, with 22 bases between. Germline V CDR1 and CDR2: MNHEY, SMNVEV (reference sequence). The chain's CDR3 is CASSVPRAPSLDEQFF. The CDR3 DNA sequence: TGTGCCAGCAGTGTCCCCCGCGCCCCATCCTTGGATGAGCAGTTCTTC.

The chain recombines TRBV9 with TRBJ2-1; D may be TRBD2 (7 bases). Germline CDR1 SGDLS, CDR2 YYNGEE. The CDR3 runs to 16 residues. The V and J ends lost 0 bases and 6 bases respectively, with 16 bases between them. The CDR3 loop reads CASSVEGGGGSNEQFF. The CDR3 coding sequence is TGTGCCAGCAGCGTAGAGGGGGGCGGCGGGAGCAATGAGCAGTTCTTC.

The chain has TRBV6-6 and TRBJ2-7, with 10 bases lining up with TRBD2. V lost 7 bases, J lost 4 bases, and 7 bases stayed unmatched. This CDR3 is built from 14 residues. Germline values: CDR1 MNHNY, CDR2 SVGAGI (reference sequence). CDR3 region: CASNLAGDSYEQYF. The CDR3 DNA is TGTGCCAGCAATCTAGCGGGAGATTCGTACGAGCAGTACTTC.

This rearrangement joins TRBV6-6 to TRBJ1-5; D is ambiguous. This CDR3 region has 15 residues. V was shortened by 1 base and J by 10 bases, with 17 bases between the two germline ends. Germline V gene sequence: CDR1 MNHNY, CDR2 SVGAGI (reference sequence). The CDR3 here is CASSYLGPVNDPQHF. Written as DNA, the CDR3 is TGTGCCAGCAGTTACTTAGGGCCCGTGAACGATCCCCAGCATTTT.

This chain connects TRBV5-8 to TRBJ2-5, with no clear D. The J call may be in error: the DNA end matches TRBJ2-7 better. Germline CDR1 and CDR2: SGHTS and YDEGEE. This CDR3 is built from 15 residues. CDR3 protein: CASSLVVGRLYEQYF. CDR3 DNA: TGTGCCAGCAGCTTGGTCGTGGGCAGGCTCTACGAGCAGTACTTC.

Note on this clone: At the DNA level, this CDR3 is encoded by other sequences in the same sample as well. The genes are TRBV4-1 and TRBJ2-7, with 9 bases aligning to TRBD1. The CDR3 runs 14 residues. Germline V gene data show CDR1 as MGHRA and CDR2 as YSYEKL. V shed 1 base and J 2 bases; nucleotides not matched to a gene: 0. CDR3 amino acids: CASSQGQGAYEQYF. The CDR3 DNA follows: TGCGCCAGCAGCCAAGGACAGGGGGCCTACGAGCAGTACTTC.

This clone has a handful of counts. CDR3 amino acids: CASSLSSGRTGANVLTF. In nucleotides, the CDR3 is TGCGCCAGCAGCTTAAGTAGCGGGAGGACTGGGGCCAACGTCCTGACTTTC. The chain has TRBV5-1 and TRBJ2-6; 10 bases line up with TRBD2. V shed 2 bases, J shed 2 bases, and the junction held 4 bases outside the gene matches. The CDR3 consists of 17 residues. The germline gives CDR1 SGHRS, CDR2 YFSETQ. The full variable domain, in which reference TRBV5-1 and TRBJ2-6 provide the parts outside the CDR3, is KAGVTQTPRYLIKTRGQQVTLSCSPISGHRSVSWYQQTPGQGLQFLFEYFSETQRNKGNFPGRFSGRQFSNSRSEMNVSTLELGDSALYLCASSLSSGRTGANVLTFGAGSRLTVL.

The chain joins TRBV5-4 to TRBJ2-5, with a tentative D call TRBD2 (6 bases). This CDR3 contains 15 residues. Germline-derived CDR1 and CDR2 are SGHNT and YYREEE (reference sequence). V lost 0 bases and J 4 bases, leaving 13 bases between the germline ends. CDR3 sequence (DNA): TGTGCCAGCAGCTTGGCCGCGCCGGGGGTAGAGACCCAGTACTTC. This encodes CASSLAAPGVETQYF.

Comment on this clone: This same CDR3 is encoded by further DNA sequences in the sample. The V call is TRBV12-5, the J call TRBJ1-2; D ambiguous. V was clipped by 2 bases and J by 8 bases, with 9 bases between them. This CDR3 spans 12 amino acids. Germline V gives CDR1 LGHNT, CDR2 FRNRAP. CDR3: CASGLPSEGYTF. In DNA, the CDR3 is TGTGCTAGTGGTTTGCCTAGCGAGGGCTACACCTTC.

This chain links TRBV7-9 with TRBJ2-1, with D possibly matching TRBD2 (6 bases). The CDR3 runs to 16 residues. V lost 1 base to trimming and J lost 4 bases, with 14 bases between them. Per germline, CDR1 SEHNR and CDR2 FQNEAQ (reference sequence). The CDR3 loop reads CASSLDGGVRYNEQFF. The CDR3 nucleotides are TGTGCCAGCAGCTTAGACGGGGGAGTCCGTTACAATGAGCAGTTCTTC.

This chain uses TRBV6-5 with TRBJ1-5; 10 bases map to TRBD1. Trimming removed 4 bases from V and 5 bases from J; junction bases left unmatched: 5. The CDR3 is 15 amino acids. Germline V CDR1 and CDR2: MNHEY, SVGAGI. The CDR3 coding sequence is TGTGCCAGCAGTTTCTCCGGGACAGGGGATCAGCCCCAGCATTTT. This encodes CASSFSGTGDQPQHF.

The CDR3 nucleotides are TGTGCCATCCTTGGAGCAGGAGGCACAGATACGCAGTATTTT. This translates into CAILGAGGTDTQYF. The chain employs TRBV10-3 and TRBJ2-3; D unresolved. The CDR3 is made up of 14 amino acids. Between the trimmed V and J ends, which lost 8 bases and 1 base, there was a span of 13 bases. CDR1 is ENHRY and CDR2 is SYGVKD in the germline V gene.

The chain couples TRBV27 to TRBJ1-5, with TRBD1 identical over 7 bases. This CDR3 contains 17 residues. Germline assignment: CDR1 MNHEY and CDR2 SMNVEV (reference sequence). V trimming: 1 base; J trimming: 0 bases; junction bases outside the gene matches: 6. CDR3 loop: CASSLYGTDYSNQPQHF. The CDR3 bases are TGTGCCAGCAGTTTATACGGGACAGACTATAGCAATCAGCCCCAGCATTTT.

There are a few counts of this clone. The gene calls are TRBV7-8 and TRBJ1-5, with D possibly TRBD1 on 5 matching bases. This CDR3 is 15 amino acids long. CDR1 is SGHVS and CDR2 is FQNEAQ in the germline V gene. V was trimmed by 4 bases and J by 1 base, leaving 11 bases between them. CDR3 nucleotides: TGTGCCAGCAGCTATCGGGGCGTAAGCAATCAGCCCCAGCATTTT. Protein: CASSYRGVSNQPQHF.